This passage covers 14 T cell receptor beta chains from one sample sequenced in a study of T cells after yellow fever vaccination (dated by TCRdb to between 2018 and 2020). The treatment or condition label of this sample denotes: live attenuated yellow fever vaccine strain. The library relied on 5' RACE. Sequencing instrument: Illumina NovaSeq 6000. TCRdb passed the public sequencing reads through fastp at Q25 and MiXCR, retaining productive beta sequences. Each record represents a unique CDR3 protein, reported with the most common genes and DNA among its rows. The sample records about 320,000 distinct CDR3 sequences, around 10% of which are singletons. In total, the top ten clones hold about 3.3% of the sample. The sequenced sample was CD4+ T cells sorted from PBMCs, obtained 45 days after the yellow fever booster vaccination. All receptors derive from a man aged 18 to 29 who received the YFV17D yellow fever vaccine.

CDR3 sequence reads: CASSVWATGELFF. CDR3 sequence (DNA): TGTGCCAGCAGCGTCTGGGCTACCGGGGAGCTGTTTTTT. The gene calls are TRBV9 and TRBJ2-2, with D unclear. The germline CDR1 and CDR2 sequences are SGDLS and YYNGEE. V lost 2 bases and J lost 5, with 7 bases in between. The CDR3 has 13 amino acids.

This clonotype has ten or more counts. V gene TRBV6-5 combines with J gene TRBJ2-3; D is perhaps TRBD2 (6 bases). Germline lookup yields CDR1 MNHEY and CDR2 SVGAGI. There are 15 residues in the CDR3. V dropped 0 bases and J dropped 4 bases, with 11 bases sitting between them. CDR3 loop: CASSYSTGVPDTQYF. The CDR3 DNA follows: TGTGCCAGCAGTTACTCGACGGGGGTACCAGATACGCAGTATTTT.

At least ten counts were recorded for this clonotype. The chain has TRBV11-2 and TRBJ2-5; no clear D gene. Germline V gene lookup returns CDR1 SGHAT and CDR2 FQNNGV. V was shortened by 2 bases and J by 4 bases, with 8 bases between the two germline ends. The CDR3 is 13 amino acids. The DNA of the CDR3 is TGTGCCAGCAGCTTACCGGGCGGAGAGACCCAGTACTTC. Protein product: CASSLPGGETQYF.

This clonotype turned up a few times. The V call is TRBV12-3 or TRBV12-4, the J call TRBJ1-2, with D unclear. Trimming took 5 bases from V and 5 from J, leaving 12 bases between them. This CDR3 contains 13 residues. CDR3 residues: CASSRSVEYGYTF. The CDR3 nucleotides are TGTGCCAGCAGTCGTTCGGTGGAGTATGGCTACACCTTC.

This clonotype was observed many times. The chain links TRBV7-2 to TRBJ1-1, with TRBD1 matching 7 bases. This CDR3 is built from 15 residues. Unmatched junction bases numbered 6, after V lost 5 bases and J lost 0 bases. The germline V gene encodes CDR1 SGHTA and CDR2 FQGNSA. This CDR3 is CASSPTGTMNTEAFF. Here the CDR3 DNA reads TGTGCCAGCAGCCCGACAGGGACAATGAACACTGAAGCTTTCTTT.

This chain uses TRBV5-1 with TRBJ1-1; a possible D gene is TRBD1 (5 bases). CDR3 length: 13 residues. Trimming stripped 4 bases from V and 5 bases from J, with 12 bases between. Germline V gene lookup returns CDR1 SGHRS and CDR2 YFSETQ. CDR3 sequence (DNA): TGCGCCAGCAGCCGAATTGAGGGGACTGAAGCTTTCTTT. Protein sequence: CASSRIEGTEAFF. The variable domain in full, with the rest retrieved from reference TRBV5-1 and TRBJ1-1, is KAGVTQTPRYLIKTRGQQVTLSCSPISGHRSVSWYQQTPGQGLQFLFEYFSETQRNKGNFPGRFSGRQFSNSRSEMNVSTLELGDSALYLCASSRIEGTEAFFGQGTRLTVV.

This clonotype has just a few counts. CDR3 bases: TGTGCCAGCACCCCAGGCCACCCCACCGGGGAGCTGTTTTTT. Its translation is CASTPGHPTGELFF. V gene TRBV7-9 combines with J gene TRBJ2-2; D unclear. The length of the CDR3 is 14 residues. Trimming took off 7 bases at V and 4 bases at J, with 13 bases between the two ends. Per the germline V gene, CDR1 is SEHNR and CDR2 is FQNEAQ (reference sequence).

The gene calls are TRBV20-1 and TRBJ1-1; 7 bases are a match to TRBD1. V lost 6 bases to trimming and J lost 2 bases; unmatched junction nucleotides: 9. The CDR3 is made up of 14 amino acids. CDR1 is DFQATT and CDR2 is SNEGSKA in the germline V gene (reference sequence). The CDR3: CSARTGTVNTEAFF. CDR3 DNA sequence: TGCAGTGCGCGTACCGGGACAGTTAACACTGAAGCTTTCTTT.

J is TRBJ2-7 and V is TRBV12-3 or TRBV12-4; 9 nucleotides align to TRBD1. There are 17 residues in the CDR3. Unmatched junction bases numbered 18, after V lost 7 bases and J lost 5 bases. CDR3 protein: CASTRGVYRGPLDEQYF. CDR3 bases: TGTGCCAGCACTCGGGGCGTTTACAGGGGGCCTTTGGACGAGCAGTACTTC.

This clonotype was counted ten times or more. The V gene is TRBV15, the J gene TRBJ1-5; D ambiguous. Trimming pared 0 bases from V and 1 base from J, leaving 13 bases between. From germline, CDR1 is LNHNV and CDR2 YYDKDF (reference sequence). The length of the CDR3 is 17 residues. CDR3 coding DNA: TGTGCCACCAGCAGAGATGTGGCAGGACCAAGCAATCAGCCCCAGCATTTT. Translation gives CATSRDVAGPSNQPQHF. Filled out from reference TRBV15 and TRBJ1-5, the complete variable domain reads DAMVIQNPRYQVTQFGKPVTLSCSQTLNHNVMYWYQQKSSQAPKLLFHYYDKDFNNEADTPDNFQSRRPNTSFCFLDIRSPGLGDTAMYLCATSRDVAGPSNQPQHFGDGTRLSIL.

This clonotype was detected only a few times. The J gene is TRBJ1-5, the V gene TRBV30; D is unresolved. CDR1 GTSNPN and CDR2 SVGIG come from the germline V gene (reference sequence). This CDR3 contains 12 residues. Trimming stripped 2 bases from V and 7 bases from J, with 9 bases between. CDR3 nucleotides: TGTGCCTGGAGTCTGACGCACCAGCCCCAGCATTTT. Protein product: CAWSLTHQPQHF.

This clonotype was detected ten times or more. The chain uses TRBV5-1 and TRBJ2-5, with D perhaps matching TRBD1 or TRBD2 (5 bases each). CDR1 SGHRS and CDR2 YFSETQ come from the germline V gene. There are 15 residues in the CDR3. V shed 0 bases and J shed 4 bases, with 13 bases lying between them. CDR3 sequence: CASSLESGARETQYF. CDR3 DNA sequence: TGCGCCAGCAGCTTGGAGTCCGGGGCCCGAGAGACCCAGTACTTC.

The table lists this clonotype with a few counts. V and J are TRBV20-1 and TRBJ2-2; D might be TRBD1 (7 bases). The CDR3 spans 17 residues. V gave up 0 bases and J gave up 6 bases, with 20 bases separating them. CDR1 and CDR2 from the germline V gene are DFQATT and SNEGSKA (reference sequence). The chain's CDR3 is CSARDRTGDSRAGELFF. The DNA of the CDR3 is TGCAGTGCTAGAGACCGAACAGGGGACTCTCGGGCCGGGGAGCTGTTTTTT.

This clonotype showed up many times. The chain carries TRBV4-2 and TRBJ2-5; 8 positions agree with TRBD2. V was pared by 0 bases and J by 2 bases, with 8 bases of the junction left unmatched. Looked up from germline, CDR1 is LGHNA and CDR2 is YNFKEQ. The CDR3 runs 17 residues. DNA for the CDR3: TGTGCCAGCAGCCAAGATGCCGCGGCTAGCGGGCAAGAGACCCAGTACTTC. It codes for CASSQDAAASGQETQYF.